This entry features one TCR beta chain sequence. Its target is unknown. Germline-derived CDR1 and CDR2 are DFQATT and SNEGSKA (reference sequence). This CDR3 has 15 amino acids. V lost 1 base and J lost 4, with 16 bases in between. This specimen comes from a study of T-cell reconstitution after alpha-beta-depleted transplantation in children. Points from the study as a whole: The main origin of T-cell counts and diversity one year after transplant was newly produced T cells. Surviving recipient cells, namely T cells and thymic progenitors, were the source of high day-60 TCRbeta diversity in some patients.

The authors prepared the TCRbeta library with unique molecular identifiers. TCRdb reanalysed the PCR reads using MiXCR and keeps one entry per CDR3 protein. This repertoire shows about 980,000 distinct CDR3 sequences, about 29% found once; its top ten account for over 25%. The clonotype originates from a boy less than two years old who had a stem cell transplant for SCID, so the T cells may come from the graft donor. The sample was PBMCs, mostly from graft donor cells, taken 360 days after TCRalphabeta/CD19-depleted stem cell transplant. The chain joins TRBV20-1 to TRBJ2-5; perhaps TRBD2 as D (6 bases). The CDR3 nucleotides are TGCAGTGCTAGAGTATTCGCGGGGTTGCCAGAGACCCAGTACTTC. It yields the protein CSARVFAGLPETQYF.